This T cell receptor (beta chain) was observed in a study of blood T cell repertoires in COVID-19. Study-wide background: Acute and convalescent COVID-19 samples came from the United States, Italy and Spain. T cells, B-cell-depleted T cells, or PBMCs supplied cDNA or gDNA.

In assigning cohorts, the study relied on participant-reported clinical history. Original analysis: Reference gene primers were amplified, and this amplification served to estimate nucleated cell counts. Method: immunoSEQ multiplex PCR; TCRdb's copy keeps in-frame clones and lacks some. V, J and clone size reflect that table, while D and trimming were determined from the DNA. The table lists fewer than 300,000 clones, more than 70% of them singletons. Sample: PBMCs or T cells enriched from blood (not recorded which). The TCR originated in a woman aged 40 to 55 with acute COVID-19.

CDR3 residues: CASRAPGLDYNEQFF. In DNA form, the CDR3 reads TGCGCCAGCAGGGCCCCGGGACTAGACTACAATGAGCAGTTCTTC. The chain recombines TRBV5-1 with TRBJ2-1, with 8 bases fitting TRBD2. V trimming: 5 bases; J trimming: 3 bases; junction bases outside the gene matches: 7. This CDR3 region has 15 residues. Germline V lookup: CDR1 SGHRS, CDR2 YFSETQ.